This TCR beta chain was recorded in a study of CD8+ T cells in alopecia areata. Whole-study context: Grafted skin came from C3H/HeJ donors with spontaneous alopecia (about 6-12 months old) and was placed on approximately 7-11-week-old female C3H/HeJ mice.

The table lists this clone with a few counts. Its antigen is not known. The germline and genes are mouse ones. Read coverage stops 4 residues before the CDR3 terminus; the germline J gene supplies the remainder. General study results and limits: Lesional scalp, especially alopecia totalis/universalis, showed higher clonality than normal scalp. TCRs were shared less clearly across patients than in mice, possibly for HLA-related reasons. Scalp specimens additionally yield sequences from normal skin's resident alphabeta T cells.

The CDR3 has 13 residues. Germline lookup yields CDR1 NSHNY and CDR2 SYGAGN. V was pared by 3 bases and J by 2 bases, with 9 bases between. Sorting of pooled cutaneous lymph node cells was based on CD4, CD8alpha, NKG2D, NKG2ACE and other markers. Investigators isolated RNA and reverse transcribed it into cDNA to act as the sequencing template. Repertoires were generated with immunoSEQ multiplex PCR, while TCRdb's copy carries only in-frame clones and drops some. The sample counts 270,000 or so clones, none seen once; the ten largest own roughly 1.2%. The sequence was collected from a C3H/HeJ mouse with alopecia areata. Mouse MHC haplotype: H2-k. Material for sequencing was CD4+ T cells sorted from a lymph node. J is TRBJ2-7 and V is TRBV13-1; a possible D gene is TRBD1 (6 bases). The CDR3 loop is CASSGGQAYEQYF. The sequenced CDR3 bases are TGTGCCAGCAGTGGGGGACAAGCCTAT.